Listed below are T cell receptor beta chains from one sample, sequenced in a study of T-cell memory formation after mild COVID-19. Using its own MiXCR run on the 5' RACE reads, TCRdb lists one record per CDR3 protein. Among roughly 200,000 distinct CDR3 sequences listed, approximately 16% were seen once. Sequenced input: PBMCs or a T cell subset sorted from them (not recorded which). All receptors derive from an adult woman who had mild COVID-19 (a few samples of this study predate the infection). Cell type and time point are not known. The CDR3 runs from the conserved cysteine through the conserved F or W. Fields, in order: D gene, V gene, clone size, J gene, CDR3 DNA, CDR3 protein. The D gene is left open where the match is weak. Some rows mark clone size as missing; the rest say once, few, many or name a class of expanded clone.

.	TRBV30	.	TRBJ1-2	TGTGCCTGGAGATCCCTTGACAACTATGGCTACACCTTC	CAWRSLDNYGYTF
.	TRBV4-3	few	TRBJ2-5	TGCGCCAGCAGCCAAGATCTGGCAGGGAAAGAGACCCAGTACTTC	CASSQDLAGKETQYF
.	TRBV24-1	.	TRBJ2-2	TGTGCCACCAGTGATAGCGGTGTAAACACCGGGGAGCTGTTTTTT	CATSDSGVNTGELFF
TRBD1	TRBV27	few	TRBJ2-1	TGTGCCAGCGGTAGGACAGGGATCCGATTAGGAAGTGATGAGCAGTTCTTC	CASGRTGIRLGSDEQFF
TRBD2	TRBV30	.	TRBJ2-5	TGTGCCTGGAGACCCGGCGGGGGGCCATCGCGGGCCCAGTACTTC	CAWRPGGGPSRAQYF
.	TRBV7-2	.	TRBJ2-7	TGTGCCAGCAGCTTATCCCCTGTGAGAGCCTACGAGCAGTACTTC	CASSLSPVRAYEQYF
.	TRBV9	.	TRBJ2-2	TGTGCCAGCAGCGCCCCCAACACCGGGGAGCTGTTTTTT	CASSAPNTGELFF
TRBD1	TRBV5-1	.	TRBJ2-6	TGCGCCAGCAAAGACAGGGTGGGCTCTGGGGCCAACGTCCTGACTTTC	CASKDRVGSGANVLTF
.	TRBV11-2	.	TRBJ2-1	TGTGCCAGCAGCCTATCGACTAGAGGAAACAATGAGCAGTTCTTC	CASSLSTRGNNEQFF
.	TRBV20-1	.	TRBJ2-1	TGCAGTGCCCTCTCATCGGTAGAGGCTCGGTTCTTC	CSALSSVEARFF
.	TRBV5-1	many	TRBJ2-1	TGCGCCAGCAGCTTAAGTTCTAATGAGCAGTTCTTC	CASSLSSNEQFF
TRBD1	TRBV5-5	.	TRBJ2-1	TGTGCCAGCAGTTGGAGACAGGGGGCAGGGAATGAGCAGTTCTTC	CASSWRQGAGNEQFF
.	TRBV5-1	.	TRBJ2-1	TGCGCCAGCAGCTTGATAGGGAACTCCTACAATGAGCAGTTCTTC	CASSLIGNSYNEQFF
TRBD1	TRBV11-2	few	TRBJ2-5	TGTGCCAGCAGTCCAACCACAGGGGGCCAAGAGACCCAGTACTTC	CASSPTTGGQETQYF
.	TRBV7-8	.	TRBJ1-3	TGTGCCAGCAGCCTCCTTCGTTGGCAGACACTTGGAAACACCATATATTTT	CASSLLRWQTLGNTIYF
TRBD1	TRBV6-5	few	TRBJ1-1	TGTGCCAGCAGTGGTACAGGGGCGGGGGACACTGAAGCTTTCTTT	CASSGTGAGDTEAFF
TRBD2	TRBV2	.	TRBJ2-7	TGTGCCAGCGTTTCTTGGGGGGGGGAGCAGTACTTC	CASVSWGGEQYF
TRBD1	TRBV20-1	.	TRBJ2-5	TGCAGTGCTAGGGGACAGGGGTCGGGAGAGACCCAGTACTTC	CSARGQGSGETQYF
TRBD1	TRBV7-3	.	TRBJ2-5	TGTGCCAGCAGCCCAGACAGGGGAGGGACCCAGTACTTC	CASSPDRGGTQYF
.	TRBV7-9	.	TRBJ1-5	TGTGCCAGCAGTTACCGAAATCAGCCCCAGCATTTT	CASSYRNQPQHF
TRBD2	TRBV7-9	few	TRBJ2-7	TGTGCCAGCAGCCCCATTAGCGGGGAGCTATTATCGAGGCAGTACTTC	CASSPISGELLSRQYF
.	TRBV19	.	TRBJ2-7	TGTGCCAGTAAGGACGTATCAGTGACGAGCTCCTACGAGCAGTACTTC	CASKDVSVTSSYEQYF
TRBD2	TRBV11-2	few	TRBJ2-3	TGTGCCAGCAGCTTCAGACTAGCGGGGGGCACAGATACGCAGTATTTT	CASSFRLAGGTDTQYF
TRBD2	TRBV7-9	few	TRBJ2-3	TGTGCCAGCAGCTCTAGCGGGAGTAGATCAAGGTTCGATACGCAGTATTTT	CASSSSGSRSRFDTQYF
TRBD2	TRBV4-1	few	TRBJ2-7	TGCGCCAGCAGCCCTGAAGCGGGGGGCCCTCGGACCGAGCAGTACTTC	CASSPEAGGPRTEQYF
TRBD2	TRBV20-1	.	TRBJ2-5	TGCAGTGGGGAAGCGGGAGGGGAGACCCAGTACTTC	CSGEAGGETQYF
TRBD1	TRBV4-2	many	TRBJ2-7	TGTGCCAGCAGCCAGGGCCCGACAGGGTACGAGCAGTACTTC	CASSQGPTGYEQYF
.	TRBV9	few	TRBJ2-5	TGTGCCAGCAGCGTAGACTCGGGGGAGACCCAGTACTTC	CASSVDSGETQYF
TRBD2	TRBV18	few	TRBJ2-2	TGTGCCAGCTCACCACCGGGACTAGCGGGAGGCACCGGGGAGCTGTTTTTT	CASSPPGLAGGTGELFF
.	TRBV7-2	few	TRBJ2-1	TGTGCCAGCAGCCCATCTCACAGGCCGGGCGATGAGCAGTTCTTC	CASSPSHRPGDEQFF
TRBD1	TRBV12-3/TRBV12-4	few	TRBJ1-1	TGTGCCAGCAGACAGGGACAGATGAACACTGAAGCTTTCTTT	CASRQGQMNTEAFF
.	TRBV5-1	.	TRBJ1-1	TGCGCCAGCAGCTTCCGAGGGAGGAACACTGAAGCTTTCTTT	CASSFRGRNTEAFF
TRBD1	TRBV11-1	few	TRBJ2-3	TGTGCCAGCAGCTCCCACAGGGGGTCCGATACGCAGTATTTT	CASSSHRGSDTQYF
TRBD2	TRBV6-4	medium-sized	TRBJ2-1	TGTGCCAGCAGTGACTCCGGGGGGAGCAATGAGCAGTTCTTC	CASSDSGGSNEQFF
.	TRBV24-1	few	TRBJ1-1	TGTGCCACCAGTGATGTGTGGAACACTGAAGCTTTCTTT	CATSDVWNTEAFF
TRBD2	TRBV14	few	TRBJ2-7	TGTGCCAGCAGCCCCTGGACTAGCGGAGCCATGCATCAGCAGTACTTC	CASSPWTSGAMHQQYF
TRBD2	TRBV12-3/TRBV12-4	.	TRBJ2-1	TGTGCCAGCAGCCCCAGCGGGGGATTCAGGGAGCAGTTCTTC	CASSPSGGFREQFF
.	TRBV6-1	.	TRBJ1-1	TGTGCCAGCACCCAAAGGGAGGCTGGGAGGCCTGAAGCTTTCTTT	CASTQREAGRPEAFF
.	TRBV2	few	TRBJ1-5	TGTGCCAGCAGTGAAATGGGAGGGACGGTTAAGCAGCCCCAGCATTTT	CASSEMGGTVKQPQHF
.	TRBV2	.	TRBJ1-5	TGTGCCAGCACCGAGGGATTGGTAGGGGGGAATCAGCCCCAGCATTTT	CASTEGLVGGNQPQHF
.	TRBV20-1	few	TRBJ2-1	TGCAGTGCTAGGGACTTGAGCTCCTACAATGAGCAGTTCTTC	CSARDLSSYNEQFF
TRBD1	TRBV12-3/TRBV12-4	.	TRBJ2-1	TGTGCCAGCAGTTTAGCCGGGACAGGGCGAAAGCAGTTCTTC	CASSLAGTGRKQFF
TRBD1	TRBV6-5	few	TRBJ1-1	TGTGCCAGCAGCCGCCCCGGGACAGGTGAAGCTTTCTTT	CASSRPGTGEAFF
TRBD1	TRBV3-1	few	TRBJ2-7	TGTGCCAGCAGCAATGACAGGGGCGGCTACGAGCAGTACTTC	CASSNDRGGYEQYF
TRBD1	TRBV7-9	many	TRBJ2-5	TGTGCCAGCAGCCCGACAGGGTTTGACCAAGAGACCCAGTACTTC	CASSPTGFDQETQYF
TRBD2	TRBV12-3/TRBV12-4	.	TRBJ2-7	TGTGCCAGCAGCCGACTAGCGGGCTCCTACGAGCAGTACTTC	CASSRLAGSYEQYF
.	TRBV27	few	TRBJ2-5	TGTGCCAGCCGACGACTGGAGCTCGAGACCCAGTACTTC	CASRRLELETQYF
.	TRBV7-9	.	TRBJ1-2	TGTGCCAGCAGCTTAGAGGCAGGAAACTATGGCTACACCTTC	CASSLEAGNYGYTF
TRBD1	TRBV29-1	.	TRBJ2-2	TGCAGCGTTCCGGGACAGAAGAACACCGGGGAGCTGTTTTTT	CSVPGQKNTGELFF
TRBD1	TRBV5-1	many	TRBJ1-1	TGCGCCAGCAGCTTAACAGGGGCAAGCACTGAAGCTTTCTTT	CASSLTGASTEAFF
TRBD2	TRBV9	.	TRBJ2-3	TGTGCCAGCAGCGTACTCTCAGCGGGGGGGCTGGATACGCAGTATTTT	CASSVLSAGGLDTQYF
TRBD1	TRBV7-4	.	TRBJ1-5	TGTGCCAGCAGGGCGGACAGGGGGCGTCTTCATGGCAATCAGCCCCAGCATTTT	CASRADRGRLHGNQPQHF
TRBD1	TRBV29-1	.	TRBJ1-1	TGCAGCGGGAGGACAGGGGTGAACACTGAAGCTTTCTTT	CSGRTGVNTEAFF
.	TRBV7-3	few	TRBJ2-5	TGTGCCAGCAGCATAACCGCCCTCCAAGAGACCCAGTACTTC	CASSITALQETQYF
TRBD1	TRBV29-1	.	TRBJ2-3	TGCAGCGTTACAGGGGGCCGGGTAGATACGCAGTATTTT	CSVTGGRVDTQYF
TRBD1	TRBV15	few	TRBJ1-2	TGTGCCACCAGCAGAGGTGTAGGGACAGGGGGCTACACCTTC	CATSRGVGTGGYTF
TRBD1	TRBV12-3/TRBV12-4	.	TRBJ2-7	TGTGCCAGCAGCCGTACTTCACAGGGGTCCTACGAGCAGTACTTC	CASSRTSQGSYEQYF
.	TRBV5-1	few	TRBJ2-6	TGCGCCAGCAGTTTATCAGGACGGGCCTCTGGGGCCAACGTCCTGACTTTC	CASSLSGRASGANVLTF